These 4 T cell receptor beta chains were sequenced from one sample in a study of T cells after yellow fever vaccination. One entry per CDR3 protein results from TCRdb running MiXCR on the 5' RACE reads. The table includes a few hundred thousand distinct CDR3 sequences, 15% to 20% detected once. The source was PBMCs, collected 15 days after the yellow fever booster vaccination. Every receptor here comes from a man aged 30 to 39 who received the YFV17D yellow fever vaccine.

The V gene is TRBV11-2, the J gene TRBJ2-7; D may be TRBD1 (6 bases). CDR1 is SGHAT, CDR2 FQNNGV, per germline. The CDR3 is made up of 14 amino acids. The V end was cut by 5 bases, the J end by 0 bases, with 11 bases between. The CDR3 nucleotides are TGTGCCAGCAGCGGGGACACTCACTCCTACGAGCAGTACTTC. Translation: CASSGDTHSYEQYF.

The table lists this clonotype with a few counts. The chain links TRBV12-3 or TRBV12-4 to TRBJ2-1, with D maybe TRBD2 (6 bases). This CDR3 is 16 amino acids long. Deletions cut 6 bases from V and 1 base from J, with 16 bases between. CDR3 residues: CASRSILGGSYNEQFF. The CDR3 bases are TGTGCCAGCAGATCCATACTCGGGGGTTCCTACAATGAGCAGTTCTTC.

The chain couples TRBV29-1 to TRBJ2-2; D is possibly TRBD1 or TRBD2 (5 bases each). V was trimmed by 5 bases and J by 7 bases, leaving 20 bases between them. Germline V gives CDR1 SQVTM, CDR2 ANQGSEA. This CDR3 spans 15 amino acids. The DNA for the CDR3 is TGCAGCGTTCGTATTCCCTCGGGGCTTATCGGGGAGCTGTTTTTT. Its translation is CSVRIPSGLIGELFF.

This chain uses TRBV7-9 with TRBJ2-1; 7 nucleotides agree with TRBD2. Trimming removed 4 bases from V and 8 bases from J; junction bases left unmatched: 17. The CDR3 extends over 17 amino acids. Germline V gene data show CDR1 as SEHNR and CDR2 as FQNEAQ (reference sequence). DNA for the CDR3: TGTGCCAGCAGCTCCCCCGGGTTTGCGGGAGTTTTGGATGAGCAGTTCTTC. As protein: CASSSPGFAGVLDEQFF.